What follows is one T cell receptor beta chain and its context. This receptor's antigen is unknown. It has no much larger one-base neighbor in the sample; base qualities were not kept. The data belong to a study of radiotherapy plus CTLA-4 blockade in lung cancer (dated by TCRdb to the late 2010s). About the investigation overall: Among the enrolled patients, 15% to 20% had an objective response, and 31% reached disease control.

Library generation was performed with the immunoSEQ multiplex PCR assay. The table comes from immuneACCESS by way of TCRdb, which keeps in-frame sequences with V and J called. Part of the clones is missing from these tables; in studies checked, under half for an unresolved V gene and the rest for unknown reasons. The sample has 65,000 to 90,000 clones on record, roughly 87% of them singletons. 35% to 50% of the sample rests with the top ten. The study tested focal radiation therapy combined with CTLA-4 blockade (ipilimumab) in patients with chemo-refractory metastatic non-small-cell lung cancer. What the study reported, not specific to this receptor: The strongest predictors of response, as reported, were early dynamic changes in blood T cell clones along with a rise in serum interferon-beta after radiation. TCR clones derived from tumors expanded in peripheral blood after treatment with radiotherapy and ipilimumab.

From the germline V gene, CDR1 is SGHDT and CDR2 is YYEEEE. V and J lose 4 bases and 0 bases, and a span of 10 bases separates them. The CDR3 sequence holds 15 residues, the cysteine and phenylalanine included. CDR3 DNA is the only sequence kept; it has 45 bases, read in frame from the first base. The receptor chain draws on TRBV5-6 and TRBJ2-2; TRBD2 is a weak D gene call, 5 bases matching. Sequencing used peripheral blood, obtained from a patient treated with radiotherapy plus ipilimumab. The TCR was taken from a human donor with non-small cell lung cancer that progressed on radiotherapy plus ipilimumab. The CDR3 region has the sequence CASSQLGANTGELFF. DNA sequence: TGTGCCAGCAGCCAGTTGGGAGCGAACACCGGGGAGCTGTTTTTT.